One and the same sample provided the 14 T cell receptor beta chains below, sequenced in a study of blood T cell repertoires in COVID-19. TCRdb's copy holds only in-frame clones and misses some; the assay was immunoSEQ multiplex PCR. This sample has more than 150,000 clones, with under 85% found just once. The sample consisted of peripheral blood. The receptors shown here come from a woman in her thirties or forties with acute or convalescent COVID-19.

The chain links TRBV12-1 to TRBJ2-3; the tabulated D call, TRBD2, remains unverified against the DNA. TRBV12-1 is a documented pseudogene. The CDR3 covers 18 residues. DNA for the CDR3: TGTGCCAGCAGCTTTGCCGTGGGACTAGCGGGAGAGGGAGATACGCAGTATTTT. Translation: CASSFAVGLAGEGDTQYF.

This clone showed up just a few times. The CDR3 nucleotides are TGTGCCAGCAAGACAGGGGGCAAGAATTCACCCCTCCACTTT. This translates into CASKTGGKNSPLHF. This rearrangement joins TRBV6-5 to TRBJ1-6; 10 positions agree with TRBD1. CDR3 length: 14 amino acids. Trimming cost V 7 bases and J 7 bases; bases outside gene matches: 4. Germline V CDR1 and CDR2: MNHEY, SVGAGI.

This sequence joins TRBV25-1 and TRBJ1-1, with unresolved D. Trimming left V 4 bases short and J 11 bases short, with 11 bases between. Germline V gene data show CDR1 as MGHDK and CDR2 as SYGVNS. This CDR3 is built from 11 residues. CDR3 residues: CASSASSRAFF. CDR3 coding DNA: TGTGCCAGCAGTGCCTCCTCGCGGGCTTTCTTT.

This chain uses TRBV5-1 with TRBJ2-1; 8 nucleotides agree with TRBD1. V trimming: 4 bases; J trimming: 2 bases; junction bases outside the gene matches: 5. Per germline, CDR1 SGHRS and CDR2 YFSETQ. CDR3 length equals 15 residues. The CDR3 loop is CASSPTGVTYNEQFF. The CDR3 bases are TGCGCCAGCAGCCCGACAGGGGTCACCTACAATGAGCAGTTCTTC.

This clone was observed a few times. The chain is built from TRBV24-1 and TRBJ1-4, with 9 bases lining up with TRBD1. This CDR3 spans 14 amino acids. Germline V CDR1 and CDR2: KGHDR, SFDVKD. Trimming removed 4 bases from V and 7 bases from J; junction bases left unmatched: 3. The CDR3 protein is CATSEGQGSEKLFF. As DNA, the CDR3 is TGTGCCACCAGTGAGGGACAGGGTAGTGAAAAACTGTTTTTT.

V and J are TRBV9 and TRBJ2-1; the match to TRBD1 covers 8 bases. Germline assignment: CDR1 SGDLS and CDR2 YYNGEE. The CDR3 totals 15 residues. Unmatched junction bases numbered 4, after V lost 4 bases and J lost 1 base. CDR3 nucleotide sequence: TGTGCCAGCAGCTTGCGACAGGGGTCCTACAATGAGCAGTTCTTC. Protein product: CASSLRQGSYNEQFF.

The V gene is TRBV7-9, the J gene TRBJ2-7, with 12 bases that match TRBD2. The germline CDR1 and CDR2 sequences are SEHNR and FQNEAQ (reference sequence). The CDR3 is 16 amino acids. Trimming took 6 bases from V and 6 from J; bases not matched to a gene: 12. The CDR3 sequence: CASSFGTSGLGGEQYF. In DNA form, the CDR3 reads TGTGCCAGCAGTTTCGGGACTAGCGGGTTGGGGGGCGAGCAGTACTTC.

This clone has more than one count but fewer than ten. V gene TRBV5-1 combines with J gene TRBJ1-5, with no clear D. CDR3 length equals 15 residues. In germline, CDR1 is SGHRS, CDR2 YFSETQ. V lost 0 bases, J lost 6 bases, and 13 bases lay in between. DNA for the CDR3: TGCGCCAGCAGCTTGGGTCCCGAAGGCGGTCAGCCCCAGCATTTT. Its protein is CASSLGPEGGQPQHF.

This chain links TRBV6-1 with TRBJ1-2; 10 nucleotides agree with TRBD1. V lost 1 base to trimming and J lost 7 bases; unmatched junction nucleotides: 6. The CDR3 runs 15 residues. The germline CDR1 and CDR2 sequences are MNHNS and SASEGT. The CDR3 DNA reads TGTGCCAGCAGTGAAGGACAGGGGGCGAAGGGTGGCTACACCTTC. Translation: CASSEGQGAKGGYTF.

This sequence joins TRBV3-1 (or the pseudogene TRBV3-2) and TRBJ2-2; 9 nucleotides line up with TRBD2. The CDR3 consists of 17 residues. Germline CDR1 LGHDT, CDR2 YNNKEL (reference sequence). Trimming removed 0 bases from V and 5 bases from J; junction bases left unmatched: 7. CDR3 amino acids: CASSQDPEREATGELFF. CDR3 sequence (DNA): TGTGCCAGCAGCCAAGATCCAGAGCGGGAGGCAACCGGGGAGCTGTTTTTT.

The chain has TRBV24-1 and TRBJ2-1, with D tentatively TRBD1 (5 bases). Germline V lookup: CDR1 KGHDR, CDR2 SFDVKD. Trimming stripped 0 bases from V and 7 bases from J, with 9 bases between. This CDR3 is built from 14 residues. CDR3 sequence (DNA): TGTGCCACCAGTGATTTGGTGCAGGGTAATGAGCAGTTCTTC. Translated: CATSDLVQGNEQFF.

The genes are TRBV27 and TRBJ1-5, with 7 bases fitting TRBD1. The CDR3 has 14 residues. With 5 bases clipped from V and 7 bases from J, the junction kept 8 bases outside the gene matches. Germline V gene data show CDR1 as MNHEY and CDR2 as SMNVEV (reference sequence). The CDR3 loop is CASSPRTGGQPQHF. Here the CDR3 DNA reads TGTGCCAGCAGTCCACGGACAGGTGGGCAGCCCCAGCATTTT.

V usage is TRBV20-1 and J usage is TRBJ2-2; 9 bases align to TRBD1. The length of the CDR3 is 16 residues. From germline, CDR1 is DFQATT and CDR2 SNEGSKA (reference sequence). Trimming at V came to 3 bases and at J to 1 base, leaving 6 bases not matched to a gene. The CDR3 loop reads CSASDSGQGNTGELFF. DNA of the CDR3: TGCAGTGCTAGTGACTCGGGACAGGGGAACACCGGGGAGCTGTTTTTT.

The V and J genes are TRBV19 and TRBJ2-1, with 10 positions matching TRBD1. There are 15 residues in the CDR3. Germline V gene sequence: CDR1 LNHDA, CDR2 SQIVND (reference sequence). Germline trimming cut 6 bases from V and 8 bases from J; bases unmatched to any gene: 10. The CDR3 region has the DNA TGTGCCAGTAGGACGGGACAGGGGATATCCGATGAGCAGTTCTTC. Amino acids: CASRTGQGISDEQFF.